This T cell receptor beta chain was identified in a study of OX40 agonist ivuxolimab in advanced cancers. Germline loops: CDR1 MNHEY, CDR2 SVGAGI. V lost 5 bases to trimming and J lost 7 bases, with 20 bases between them. The CDR3 totals 15 residues. A note on this clone: Its antigen is unidentified.

Measured with immunoSEQ multiplex PCR; TCRdb has only the in-frame clones, and not every one. The data show 97,000 or so clones, with roughly 89% seen just once and 0.15% to 0.2% held by the top ten. Study-level results: Antigen specificity was not determined for the expanded peripheral T cells.

The clonotype comes from an adult with an advanced solid tumor such as melanoma, head and neck, liver or kidney cancer. The chain joins TRBV6-5 to TRBJ1-2, with D tentatively TRBD1 (5 bases). Sequencing used CD4+ or CD8+ T cells sorted from blood, obtained in a trial of the OX40 agonist ivuxolimab. The CDR3 bases are TGTGCCAGCAGTCAAAGCTCCAGGGTACGGGGTGGCTACACCTTC. It yields the protein CASSQSSRVRGGYTF.